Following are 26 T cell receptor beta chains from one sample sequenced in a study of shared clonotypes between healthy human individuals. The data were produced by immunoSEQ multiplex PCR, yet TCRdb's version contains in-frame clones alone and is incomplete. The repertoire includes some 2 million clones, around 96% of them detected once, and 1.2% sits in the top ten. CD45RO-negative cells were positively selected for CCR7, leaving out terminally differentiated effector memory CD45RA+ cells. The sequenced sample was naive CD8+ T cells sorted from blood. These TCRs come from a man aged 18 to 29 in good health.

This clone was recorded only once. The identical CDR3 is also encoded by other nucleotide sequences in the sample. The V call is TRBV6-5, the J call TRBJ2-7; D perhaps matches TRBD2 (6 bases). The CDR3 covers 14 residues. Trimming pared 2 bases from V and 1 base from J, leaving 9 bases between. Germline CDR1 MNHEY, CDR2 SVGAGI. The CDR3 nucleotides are TGTGCCAGCAGTTACGGGGGGTTTTCCTACGAGCAGTACTTC. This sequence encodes CASSYGGFSYEQYF.

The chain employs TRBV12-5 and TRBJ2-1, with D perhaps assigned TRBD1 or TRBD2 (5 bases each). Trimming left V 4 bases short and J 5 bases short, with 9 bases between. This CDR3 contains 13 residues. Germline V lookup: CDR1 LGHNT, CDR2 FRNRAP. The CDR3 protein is CASGSGTNNEQFF. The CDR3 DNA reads TGTGCTAGTGGTTCCGGGACGAACAATGAGCAGTTCTTC.

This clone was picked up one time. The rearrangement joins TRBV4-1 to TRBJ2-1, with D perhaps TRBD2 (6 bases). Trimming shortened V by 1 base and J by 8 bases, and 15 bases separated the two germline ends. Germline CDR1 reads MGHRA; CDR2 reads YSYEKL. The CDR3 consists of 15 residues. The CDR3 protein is CASSQGIGGAYEQFF. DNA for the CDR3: TGCGCCAGCAGCCAAGGCATAGGAGGGGCCTATGAGCAGTTCTTC.

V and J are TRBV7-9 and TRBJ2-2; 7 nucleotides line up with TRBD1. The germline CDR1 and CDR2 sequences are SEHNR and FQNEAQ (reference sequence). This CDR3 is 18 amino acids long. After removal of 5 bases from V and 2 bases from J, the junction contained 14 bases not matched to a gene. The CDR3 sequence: CASSPAQGETANTGELFF. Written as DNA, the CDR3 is TGTGCCAGCAGCCCCGCCCAGGGGGAAACCGCCAACACCGGGGAGCTGTTTTTT.

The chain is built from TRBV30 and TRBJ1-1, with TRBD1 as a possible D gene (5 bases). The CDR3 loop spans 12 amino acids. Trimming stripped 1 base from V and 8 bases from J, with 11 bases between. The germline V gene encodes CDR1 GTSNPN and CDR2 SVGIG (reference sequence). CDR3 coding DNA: TGTGCCTGGAGTGCCCGGGGGGGGGAAGCTTTCTTT. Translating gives CAWSARGGEAFF.

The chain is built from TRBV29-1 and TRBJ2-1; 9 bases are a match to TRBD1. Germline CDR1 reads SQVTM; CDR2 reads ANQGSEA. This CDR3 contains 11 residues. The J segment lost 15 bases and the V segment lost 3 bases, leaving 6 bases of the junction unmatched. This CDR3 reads CSVDKQGARFF. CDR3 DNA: TGCAGCGTTGATAAACAGGGGGCTCGGTTCTTC.

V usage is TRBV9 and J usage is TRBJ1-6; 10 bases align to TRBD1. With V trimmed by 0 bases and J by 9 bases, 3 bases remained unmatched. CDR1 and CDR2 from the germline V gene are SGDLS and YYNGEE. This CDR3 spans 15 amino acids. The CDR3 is CASSVGGTGASPLHF. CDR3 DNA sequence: TGTGCCAGCAGCGTAGGGGGGACAGGGGCTTCACCCCTCCACTTT.

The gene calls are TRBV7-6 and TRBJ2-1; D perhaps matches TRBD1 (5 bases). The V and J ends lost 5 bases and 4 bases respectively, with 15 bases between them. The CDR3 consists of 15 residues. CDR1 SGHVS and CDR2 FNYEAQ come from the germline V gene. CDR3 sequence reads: CASSLSSDRYNEQFF. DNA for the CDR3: TGTGCCAGCAGCCTTAGTTCCGACAGATACAATGAGCAGTTCTTC.

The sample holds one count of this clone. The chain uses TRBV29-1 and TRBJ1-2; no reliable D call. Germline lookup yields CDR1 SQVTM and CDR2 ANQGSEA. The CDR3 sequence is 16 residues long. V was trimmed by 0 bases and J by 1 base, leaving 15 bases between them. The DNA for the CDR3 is TGCAGCGTTGAAGACGGGCCGTATCCCCTTAACTATGGCTACACCTTC. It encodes CSVEDGPYPLNYGYTF.

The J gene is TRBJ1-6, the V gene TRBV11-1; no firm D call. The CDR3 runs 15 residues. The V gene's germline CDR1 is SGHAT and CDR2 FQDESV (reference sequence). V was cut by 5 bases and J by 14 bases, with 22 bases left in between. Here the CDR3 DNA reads TGTGCCAGCAGCCCCCGAGAGGGAGTTTTTGGGGCCCTCCACTTT. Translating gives CASSPREGVFGALHF.

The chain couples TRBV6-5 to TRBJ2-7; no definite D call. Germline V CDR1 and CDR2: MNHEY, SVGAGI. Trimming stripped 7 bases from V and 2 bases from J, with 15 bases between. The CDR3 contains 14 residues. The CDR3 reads CASISRHEAYEQYF. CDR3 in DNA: TGTGCCAGCATCAGTCGACACGAAGCCTACGAGCAGTACTTC.

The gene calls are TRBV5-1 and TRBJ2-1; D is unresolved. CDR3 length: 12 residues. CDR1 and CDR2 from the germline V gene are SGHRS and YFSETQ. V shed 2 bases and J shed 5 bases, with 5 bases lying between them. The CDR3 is CASSFTDNEQFF. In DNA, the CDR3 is TGCGCCAGCAGCTTTACAGACAATGAGCAGTTCTTC.

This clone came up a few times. The CDR3 region has the DNA TGCGCCAGCAGCCTATGGGACTACTACGAGCAGTACTTC. It translates to CASSLWDYYEQYF. This chain links TRBV4-1 with TRBJ2-7, with 7 nucleotides matching TRBD2. Trimming cost V 4 bases and J 3 bases; bases outside gene matches: 3. The CDR3 has 13 amino acids. CDR1 and CDR2 from the germline V gene are MGHRA and YSYEKL.

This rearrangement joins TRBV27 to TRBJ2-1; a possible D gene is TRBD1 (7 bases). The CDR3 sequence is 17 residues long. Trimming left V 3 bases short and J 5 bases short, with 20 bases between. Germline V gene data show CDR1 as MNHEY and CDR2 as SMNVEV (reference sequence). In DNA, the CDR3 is TGTGCCAGCAGTTTCTCCAGGGGGGAGGTCAATAACAATGAGCAGTTCTTC. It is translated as CASSFSRGEVNNNEQFF.

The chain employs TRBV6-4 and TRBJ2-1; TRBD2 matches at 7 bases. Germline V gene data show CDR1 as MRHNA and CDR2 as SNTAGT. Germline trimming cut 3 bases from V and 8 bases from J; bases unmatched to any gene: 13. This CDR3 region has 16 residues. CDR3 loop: CASSDTGGGPIDEQFF. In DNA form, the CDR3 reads TGTGCCAGCAGTGATACTGGGGGAGGGCCGATTGATGAGCAGTTCTTC.

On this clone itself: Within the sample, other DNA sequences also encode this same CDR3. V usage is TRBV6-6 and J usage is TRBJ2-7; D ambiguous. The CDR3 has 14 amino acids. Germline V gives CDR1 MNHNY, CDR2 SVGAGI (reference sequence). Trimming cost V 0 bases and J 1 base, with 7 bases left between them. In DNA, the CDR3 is TGTGCCAGCAGTTACTCCTCCGGATCCTACGAGCAGTACTTC. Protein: CASSYSSGSYEQYF.

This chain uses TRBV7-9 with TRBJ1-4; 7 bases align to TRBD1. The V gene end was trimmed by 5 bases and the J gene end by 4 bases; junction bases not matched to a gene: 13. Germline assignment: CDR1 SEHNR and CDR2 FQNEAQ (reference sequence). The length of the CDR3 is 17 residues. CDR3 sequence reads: CASSQILGTEDNEKLFF. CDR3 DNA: TGTGCCAGCAGCCAGATCCTCGGGACAGAAGATAATGAAAAACTGTTTTTT.

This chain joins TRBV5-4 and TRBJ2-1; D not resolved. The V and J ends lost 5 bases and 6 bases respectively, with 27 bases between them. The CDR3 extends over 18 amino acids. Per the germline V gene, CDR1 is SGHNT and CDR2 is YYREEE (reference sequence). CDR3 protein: CASSHENVGIMFPNEQFF. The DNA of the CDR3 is TGTGCCAGCAGTCACGAAAATGTGGGCATAATGTTTCCCAATGAGCAGTTCTTC.

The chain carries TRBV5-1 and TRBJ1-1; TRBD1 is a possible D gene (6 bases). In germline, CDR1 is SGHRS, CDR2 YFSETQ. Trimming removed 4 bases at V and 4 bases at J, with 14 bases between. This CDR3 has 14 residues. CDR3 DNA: TGCGCCAGCAGCACTAAGGACAGCGCCACTGAAGCTTTCTTT. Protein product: CASSTKDSATEAFF.

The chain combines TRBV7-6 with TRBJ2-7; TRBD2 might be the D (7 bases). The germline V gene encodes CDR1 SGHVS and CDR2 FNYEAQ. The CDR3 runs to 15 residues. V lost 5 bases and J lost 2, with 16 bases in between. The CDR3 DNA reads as TGTGCCAGCAGCCCGCCTGCGGGGGCTGCCTACGAGCAGTACTTC. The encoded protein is CASSPPAGAAYEQYF.

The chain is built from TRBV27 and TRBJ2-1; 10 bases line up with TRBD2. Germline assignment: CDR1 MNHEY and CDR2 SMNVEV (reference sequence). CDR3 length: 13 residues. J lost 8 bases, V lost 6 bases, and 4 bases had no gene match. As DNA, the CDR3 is TGTGCCAGCAGGGCTAGCGGGAGAGATGAGCAGTTCTTC. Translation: CASRASGRDEQFF.

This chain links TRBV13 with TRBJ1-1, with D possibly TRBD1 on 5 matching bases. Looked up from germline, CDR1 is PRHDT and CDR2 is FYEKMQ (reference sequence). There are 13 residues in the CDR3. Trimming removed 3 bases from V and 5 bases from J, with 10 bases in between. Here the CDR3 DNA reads TGTGCCAGCAGCTTTCAAAAGGGGACTGAAGCTTTCTTT. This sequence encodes CASSFQKGTEAFF.

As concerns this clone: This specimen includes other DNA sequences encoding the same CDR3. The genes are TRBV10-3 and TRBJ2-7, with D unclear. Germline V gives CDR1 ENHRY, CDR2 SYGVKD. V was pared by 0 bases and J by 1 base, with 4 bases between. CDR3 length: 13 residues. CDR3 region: CAISESTSYEQYF. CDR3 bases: TGTGCCATCAGTGAGTCGACGTCCTACGAGCAGTACTTC.

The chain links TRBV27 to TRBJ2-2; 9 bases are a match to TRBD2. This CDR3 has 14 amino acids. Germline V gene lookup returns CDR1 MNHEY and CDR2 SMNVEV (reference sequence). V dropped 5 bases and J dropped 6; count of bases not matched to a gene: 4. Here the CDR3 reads CASSLAGLAGELFF. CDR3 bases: TGTGCCAGCAGTCTAGCGGGATTGGCCGGGGAGCTGTTTTTT.

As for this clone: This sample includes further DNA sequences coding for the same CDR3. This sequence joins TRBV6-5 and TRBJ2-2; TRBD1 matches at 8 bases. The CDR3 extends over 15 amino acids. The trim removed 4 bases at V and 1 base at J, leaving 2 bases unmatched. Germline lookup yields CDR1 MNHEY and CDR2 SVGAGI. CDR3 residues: CASSSGTGNTGELFF. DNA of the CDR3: TGTGCCAGCAGTTCCGGGACAGGGAACACCGGGGAGCTGTTTTTT.

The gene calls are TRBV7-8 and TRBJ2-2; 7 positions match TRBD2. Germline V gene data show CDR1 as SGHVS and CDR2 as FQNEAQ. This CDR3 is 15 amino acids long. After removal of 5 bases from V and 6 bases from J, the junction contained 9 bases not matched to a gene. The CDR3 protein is CASSAGLVLAGELFF. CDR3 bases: TGTGCCAGCAGCGCCGGACTAGTGTTAGCCGGGGAGCTGTTTTTT. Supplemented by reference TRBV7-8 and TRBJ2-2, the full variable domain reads GAGVSQSPRYKVAKRGQDVALRCDPISGHVSLFWYQQALGQGPEFLTYFQNEAQLDKSGLPSDRFFAERPEGSVSTLKIQRTQQEDSAVYLCASSAGLVLAGELFFGEGSRLTVL.